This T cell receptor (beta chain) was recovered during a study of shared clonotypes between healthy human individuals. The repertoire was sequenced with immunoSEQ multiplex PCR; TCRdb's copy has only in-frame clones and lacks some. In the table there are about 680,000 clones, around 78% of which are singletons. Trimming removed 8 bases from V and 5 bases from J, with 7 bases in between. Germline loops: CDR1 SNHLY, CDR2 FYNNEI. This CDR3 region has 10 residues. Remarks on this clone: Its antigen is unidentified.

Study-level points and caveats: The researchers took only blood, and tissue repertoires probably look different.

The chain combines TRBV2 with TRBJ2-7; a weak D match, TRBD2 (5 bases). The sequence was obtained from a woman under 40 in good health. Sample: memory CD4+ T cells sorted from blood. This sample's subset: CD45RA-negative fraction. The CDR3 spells CASGSNEQYF. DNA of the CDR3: TGTGCCAGCGGGAGCAACGAGCAGTACTTC. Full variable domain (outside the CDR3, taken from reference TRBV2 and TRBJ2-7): EPEVTQTPSHQVTQMGQEVILRCVPISNHLYFYWYRQILGQKVEFLVSFYNNEISEKSEIFDDQFSVERPDGSNFTLKIRSTKLEDSAMYFCASGSNEQYFGPGTRLTVT.